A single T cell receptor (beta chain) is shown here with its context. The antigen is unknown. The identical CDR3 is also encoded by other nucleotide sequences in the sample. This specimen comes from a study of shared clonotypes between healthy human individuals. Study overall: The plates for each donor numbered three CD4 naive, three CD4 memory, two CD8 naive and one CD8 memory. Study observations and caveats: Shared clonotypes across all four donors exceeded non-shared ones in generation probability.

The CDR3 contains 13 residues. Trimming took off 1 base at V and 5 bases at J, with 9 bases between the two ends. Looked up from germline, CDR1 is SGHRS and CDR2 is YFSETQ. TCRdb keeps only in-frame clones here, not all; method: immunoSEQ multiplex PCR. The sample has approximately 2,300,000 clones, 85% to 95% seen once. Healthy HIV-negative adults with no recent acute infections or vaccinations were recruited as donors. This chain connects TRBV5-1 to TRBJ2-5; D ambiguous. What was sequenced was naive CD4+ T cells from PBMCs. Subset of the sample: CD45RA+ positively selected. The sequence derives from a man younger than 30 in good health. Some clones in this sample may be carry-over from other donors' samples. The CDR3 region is CASSLSPGETQYF. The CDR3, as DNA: TGCGCCAGCAGCTTGAGCCCCGGGGAGACCCAGTACTTC.